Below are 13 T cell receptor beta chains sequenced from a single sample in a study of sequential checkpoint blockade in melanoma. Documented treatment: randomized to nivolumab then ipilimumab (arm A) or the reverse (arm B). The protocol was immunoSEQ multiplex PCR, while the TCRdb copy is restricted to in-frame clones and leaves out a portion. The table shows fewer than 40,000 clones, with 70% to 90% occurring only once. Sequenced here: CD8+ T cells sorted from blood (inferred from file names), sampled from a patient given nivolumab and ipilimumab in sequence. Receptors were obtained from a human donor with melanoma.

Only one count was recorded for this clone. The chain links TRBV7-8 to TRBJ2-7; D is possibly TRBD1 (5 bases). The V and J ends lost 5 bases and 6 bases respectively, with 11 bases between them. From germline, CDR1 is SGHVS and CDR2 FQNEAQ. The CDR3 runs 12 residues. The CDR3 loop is CASSPGLPEQYV. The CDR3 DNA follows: TGTGCCAGCAGCCCAGGGTTGCCCGAGCAGTACGTC.

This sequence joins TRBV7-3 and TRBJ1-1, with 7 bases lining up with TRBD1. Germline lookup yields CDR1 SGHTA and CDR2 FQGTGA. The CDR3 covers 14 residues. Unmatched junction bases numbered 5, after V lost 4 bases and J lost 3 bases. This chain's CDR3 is CASSWTGGDTEAFF. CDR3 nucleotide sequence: TGTGCCAGCAGCTGGACAGGCGGGGACACTGAAGCTTTCTTT.

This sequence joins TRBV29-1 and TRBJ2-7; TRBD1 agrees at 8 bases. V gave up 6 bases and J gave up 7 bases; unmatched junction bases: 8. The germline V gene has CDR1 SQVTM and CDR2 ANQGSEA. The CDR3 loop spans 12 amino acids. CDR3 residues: CSVIDRGEEQYF. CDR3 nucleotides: TGCAGCGTCATAGACAGGGGTGAAGAGCAGTACTTC.

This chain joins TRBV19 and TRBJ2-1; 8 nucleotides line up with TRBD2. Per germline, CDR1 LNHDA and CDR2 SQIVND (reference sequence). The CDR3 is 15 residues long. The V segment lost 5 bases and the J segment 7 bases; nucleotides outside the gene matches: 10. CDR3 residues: CASSPEREIRNEQFF. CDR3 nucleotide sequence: TGTGCCAGTAGTCCGGAGCGGGAGATAAGGAATGAGCAGTTCTTC.

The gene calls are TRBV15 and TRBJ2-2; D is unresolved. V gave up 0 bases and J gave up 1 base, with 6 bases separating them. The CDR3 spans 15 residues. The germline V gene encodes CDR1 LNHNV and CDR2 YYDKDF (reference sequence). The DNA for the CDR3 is TGTGCCACCAGCAGAGAGGCAGGGAACACCGGGGAGCTGTTTTTT. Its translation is CATSREAGNTGELFF.

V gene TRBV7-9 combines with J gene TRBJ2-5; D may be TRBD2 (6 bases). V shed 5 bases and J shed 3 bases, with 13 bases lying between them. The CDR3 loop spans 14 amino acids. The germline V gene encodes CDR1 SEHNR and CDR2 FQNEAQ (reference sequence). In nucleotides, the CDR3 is TGTGCCAGCAGCCAGAGTGGAGGGGAAGAGACCCAGTACTTC. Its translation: CASSQSGGEETQYF.

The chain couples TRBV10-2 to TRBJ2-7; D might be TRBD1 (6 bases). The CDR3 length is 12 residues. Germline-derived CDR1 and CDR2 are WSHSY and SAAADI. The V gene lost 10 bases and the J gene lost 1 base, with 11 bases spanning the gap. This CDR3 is CATADRSYEQYV. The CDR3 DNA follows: TGCGCCACCGCCGACAGGTCCTACGAGCAGTACGTC.

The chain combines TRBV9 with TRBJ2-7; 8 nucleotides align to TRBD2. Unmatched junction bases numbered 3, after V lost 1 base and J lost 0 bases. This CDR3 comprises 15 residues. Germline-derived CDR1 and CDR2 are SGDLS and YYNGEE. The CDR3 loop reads CASSVTGGASYEQYF. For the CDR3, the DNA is TGTGCCAGCAGCGTAACCGGGGGGGCCTCCTACGAGCAGTACTTC.

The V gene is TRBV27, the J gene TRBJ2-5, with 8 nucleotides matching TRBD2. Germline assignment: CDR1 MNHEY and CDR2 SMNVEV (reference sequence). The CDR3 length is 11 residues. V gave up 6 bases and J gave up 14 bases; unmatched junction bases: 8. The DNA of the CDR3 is TGTGCCAGCAGGTCGGGGGGGGAACAATACTTC. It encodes CASRSGGEQYF.

Here the CDR3 reads CASSQRDRDYNEQFF. The CDR3 DNA reads as TGTGCCAGCAGCCAACGGGACAGAGATTACAATGAGCAGTTCTTC. This sequence joins TRBV5-8 and TRBJ2-1, with 7 bases fitting TRBD1. V lost 4 bases and J lost 4; bases outside the gene matches: 8. The CDR3 has 15 amino acids. Germline CDR1 is SGHTS and CDR2 is YDEGEE.

CDR3 amino acids: CASSTRQGSSTDTQYF. In nucleotides, the CDR3 is TGTGCCAGCAGCACTCGACAGGGCTCTAGCACAGATACGCAGTATTTT. The chain is built from TRBV7-9 and TRBJ2-3; TRBD1 aligns across 7 bases. J gave up 0 bases and V 5 bases, and 8 bases lay outside the gene matches. This CDR3 comprises 16 residues. Per germline, CDR1 SEHNR and CDR2 FQNEAQ (reference sequence).

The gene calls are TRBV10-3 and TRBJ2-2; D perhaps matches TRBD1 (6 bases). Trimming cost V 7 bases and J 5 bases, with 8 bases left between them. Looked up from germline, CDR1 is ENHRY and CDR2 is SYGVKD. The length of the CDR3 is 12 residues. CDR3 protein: CAINTGTGELFF. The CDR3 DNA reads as TGTGCCATCAACACAGGGACCGGGGAGCTGTTTTTT.

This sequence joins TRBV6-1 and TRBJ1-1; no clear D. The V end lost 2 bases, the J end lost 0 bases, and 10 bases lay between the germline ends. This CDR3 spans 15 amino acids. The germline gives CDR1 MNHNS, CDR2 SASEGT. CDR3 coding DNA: TGTGCCAGCAGTGAACTCGGGATAATGAACACTGAAGCTTTCTTT. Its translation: CASSELGIMNTEAFF.